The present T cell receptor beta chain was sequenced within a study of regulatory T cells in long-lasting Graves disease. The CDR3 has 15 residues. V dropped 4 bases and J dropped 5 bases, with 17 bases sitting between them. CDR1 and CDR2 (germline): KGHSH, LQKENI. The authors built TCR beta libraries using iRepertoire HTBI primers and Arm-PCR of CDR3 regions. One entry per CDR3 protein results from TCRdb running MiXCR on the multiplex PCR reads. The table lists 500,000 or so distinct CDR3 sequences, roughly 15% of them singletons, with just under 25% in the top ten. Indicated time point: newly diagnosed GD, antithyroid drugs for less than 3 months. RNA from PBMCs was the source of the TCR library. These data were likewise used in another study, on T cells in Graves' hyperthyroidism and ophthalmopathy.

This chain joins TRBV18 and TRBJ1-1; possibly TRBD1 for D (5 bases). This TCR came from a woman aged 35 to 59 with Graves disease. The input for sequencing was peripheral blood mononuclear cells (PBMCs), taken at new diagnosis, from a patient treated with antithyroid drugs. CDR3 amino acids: CASSRGREFETEAFF. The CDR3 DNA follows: TGTGCCAGCTCACGGGGCAGGGAATTTGAAACTGAAGCTTTCTTT. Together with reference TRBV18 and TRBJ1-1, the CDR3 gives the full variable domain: NAGVMQNPRHLVRRRGQEARLRCSPMKGHSHVYWYRQLPEEGLKFMVYLQKENIIDESGMPKERFSAEFPKEGPSILRIQQVVRGDSAAYFCASSRGREFETEAFFGQGTRLTVV.